The rows below give T cell receptor beta chains drawn from one sample of a study of blood T cells in healthy people across ages. TCRdb re-derived calls from the 5' RACE reads in MiXCR, one entry per CDR3 protein. The sample yields about 1,400,000 distinct CDR3 sequences, about 40% seen once. Sequenced: blood. Receptor source: a woman aged 18-29 years in good health. The CDR3 runs from the conserved cysteine through the conserved F or W. D genes are given only for firm matches. Clone size is stated in some rows and not others, as once, few, many or a class when expanded.

V gene	D gene	J gene	clone size	CDR3 DNA	CDR3 protein
TRBV12-3/TRBV12-4	TRBD1	TRBJ1-5	few	TGTGCCAGCAGAGGAGGGACAGGTAATCAGCCCCAGCATTTT	CASRGGTGNQPQHF
TRBV3-1	-	TRBJ1-2	many	TGTGCCAGCAGCCAAGATATGGGTGCAGCTTATGGCTACACCTTC	CASSQDMGAAYGYTF
TRBV3-1	-	TRBJ2-1	-	TGTGCCAGCAGCCTTTTTCCGGGAAACTACAATGAGCAGTTCTTC	CASSLFPGNYNEQFF
TRBV7-9	TRBD2	TRBJ2-7	few	TGTGCCAGCAGCTCACGGGAGGACTTCGACGAGCAGTACTTC	CASSSREDFDEQYF
TRBV12-3/TRBV12-4	-	TRBJ1-6	few	TGTGCCAGCAGTTTCGAGGGCGGGTCCCATGGTTCACCCCTCCACTTT	CASSFEGGSHGSPLHF
TRBV29-1	TRBD1	TRBJ1-2	many	TGCAGCGTTGAACGGACAGGGTCTCCAGGCTACACCTTC	CSVERTGSPGYTF
TRBV28	TRBD2	TRBJ2-1	-	TGTGCCTCACATTCCCGGGGGGGTTACCAAGAGACCCAGTTCTTC	CASHSRGGYQETQFF
TRBV9	TRBD1	TRBJ2-3	-	TGTGCCAGCAGCGAACAGGGGGCTAGCACAGATACGCAGTATTTT	CASSEQGASTDTQYF
TRBV10-3	-	TRBJ2-2	few	TGTGCCATCAGTCCGGCCGTAACGAGTACCGGGGAGCTGTTTTTT	CAISPAVTSTGELFF
TRBV16	-	TRBJ1-3	-	TGTGCCAGCAGCCAACAACAGGGATCTGGAAACACCATATATTTT	CASSQQQGSGNTIYF
TRBV20-1	-	TRBJ2-3	many	TGCAGTGCTGTCGGGGGCACAGATACGCAGTATTTT	CSAVGGTDTQYF
TRBV6-5	TRBD1	TRBJ2-7	-	TGTGCCAGCAGGCGAGGGACAGCCTACGAGCAGTACTTC	CASRRGTAYEQYF
TRBV4-2	TRBD2	TRBJ2-5	-	TGTGCCAGCAGCCAAGGGGCGGGAGCGAGCAATGAGCAGTACTTC	CASSQGAGASNEQYF
TRBV5-1	-	TRBJ2-1	few	TGCGCCAGCAGCTTGGATTACCGCTCCTACAATGAGCAGTTCTTC	CASSLDYRSYNEQFF
TRBV27	TRBD1	TRBJ1-2	-	TGTGCCAGCAGCCACAAAACCGGGACAGGGGTGATGAGTGGCTACACCTTC	CASSHKTGTGVMSGYTF
TRBV7-6	-	TRBJ2-7	-	TGTGCCAGCAGCTTTACGTCGGGAGTAGGCAATGAGCAGTACTTC	CASSFTSGVGNEQYF
TRBV29-1	TRBD1	TRBJ1-2	-	TGCAGCGTCCCCTGGACAGGGCGCGACTATGGCTACACCTTC	CSVPWTGRDYGYTF
TRBV20-1	-	TRBJ2-1	few	TGCAGTGCCTTAAGATCGGGTTCGTCCCCCGATGAGCAGTTCTTC	CSALRSGSSPDEQFF
TRBV5-1	-	TRBJ1-5	-	TGCGCCAGCAGCCGTTCACCAGATCAGCCCCAGCATTTT	CASSRSPDQPQHF
TRBV6-5	TRBD1	TRBJ1-1	-	TGTGCCAGCAGCCAGACAGGGGCCCCTGAAGCTTTCTTT	CASSQTGAPEAFF
TRBV20-1	-	TRBJ1-2	-	TGCAGTGCTACAGGGCGTTGGGGCTACACCTTC	CSATGRWGYTF
TRBV25-1	TRBD2	TRBJ2-3	-	TGTGCCAGCAGTGAATTCGGGGGGTCCACAGATACGCAGTATTTT	CASSEFGGSTDTQYF
TRBV28	TRBD2	TRBJ2-7	few	TGTGCCAGCAGTTTATATCTGCGGACTAGCGGGGCCTACGAGCAGTACTTC	CASSLYLRTSGAYEQYF
TRBV5-1	-	TRBJ1-1	-	TGCGCCAGCAGCTTGTTCGGCCCTACGCGCTTGTACACTGAAGCTTTCTTT	CASSLFGPTRLYTEAFF
TRBV9	-	TRBJ2-6	few	TGTGCCAGCAGCGTACTTGGGGCCAACGTCCTGACTTTC	CASSVLGANVLTF
TRBV12-3/TRBV12-4	-	TRBJ2-5	few	TGTGCCAGCAGGACGTACCAAGAGACCCAGTACTTC	CASRTYQETQYF
TRBV20-1	-	TRBJ2-1	-	TGCAGTGCTAGGACTATCGCCCACAATGAGCAGTTCTTC	CSARTIAHNEQFF
TRBV12-3/TRBV12-4	-	TRBJ2-5	few	TGTGCCAGCAGTCTGGCGGGGACGATACAACAGACCCAGTACTTC	CASSLAGTIQQTQYF
TRBV6-1	TRBD1	TRBJ1-2	-	TGTGCCAGCAGTGAAAGGGGGCCCTATGACGGCTACACCTTC	CASSERGPYDGYTF
TRBV20-1	TRBD1	TRBJ1-6	-	TGCAGTGCTAGAGACAGGGGGATTAATTCACCTCTCCACTTT	CSARDRGINSPLHF
TRBV9	-	TRBJ2-1	-	TGTGCCAGCCGGGGCCGCTACAATGAGCAGTTCTTC	CASRGRYNEQFF
TRBV3-1	-	TRBJ2-5	-	TGTGCCAGCAGCCGTTGGACAGCCAAACAAGAGACCCAGTACTTC	CASSRWTAKQETQYF
TRBV7-2	-	TRBJ2-7	many	TGTGCCAGCAGCTCATGGACGGACGAGCAGTACTTC	CASSSWTDEQYF
TRBV5-6	-	TRBJ2-1	-	TGTGCCAGCAGCTTGGGTCTAGTTAGATATAACGAGCAGTTCTTC	CASSLGLVRYNEQFF
TRBV30	-	TRBJ2-1	-	TGTGCCTGGAGTGCGACTTCCTCCTACAATGAGCAGTTCTTC	CAWSATSSYNEQFF
TRBV6-5	-	TRBJ1-4	few	TGTGCCAGTAAGAGGACAGTCAATGAAAAACTGTTTTTT	CASKRTVNEKLFF
TRBV5-6	TRBD1	TRBJ1-2	-	TGTGCCAGCAGCTTCCCGGGACAGCCAATCTATGGCTACACCTTC	CASSFPGQPIYGYTF
TRBV6-6	-	TRBJ1-5	few	TGTGCCAGCAGTTACGATCATCAGCCCCAGCATTTT	CASSYDHQPQHF
TRBV6-6	-	TRBJ1-2	-	TGTGCCAGCAGTTACCCCGACGGATCCTATGGCTACACCTTC	CASSYPDGSYGYTF
TRBV6-1	-	TRBJ1-1	-	TGTGCCAGCAGTGAAATAGTGTTGGGGCGAGCCGAGAACACTGAAGCTTTCTTT	CASSEIVLGRAENTEAFF
TRBV5-1	-	TRBJ2-4	-	TGCGCCAGCAGCCAAGAACTCGGGACGGCCAAAAACATTCAGTACTTC	CASSQELGTAKNIQYF
TRBV4-1	-	TRBJ2-1	-	TGCGCCAGCAGCGTAGCCGGGAGCTCCCCCTACAATGAGCAGTTCTTC	CASSVAGSSPYNEQFF
TRBV3-1	-	TRBJ2-7	few	TGTGCCAGCAGCCAAGCTTTCTCCGAAAACTACGAGCAGTACTTC	CASSQAFSENYEQYF
TRBV6-2/TRBV6-3	TRBD1	TRBJ2-1	-	TGTGCCAGCAGCTTTGCCGAGCAGGGGGAACTCGGGCAGTTCTTC	CASSFAEQGELGQFF
TRBV6-5	-	TRBJ1-5	-	TGTGCCAGCAGGCGAGGACCATTAGGTAATCAGCCCCAGCATTTT	CASRRGPLGNQPQHF
TRBV6-1	-	TRBJ2-7	-	TGTGCCAGCAACGTGGAGGGATTCGCCTACGAGCAGTACTTC	CASNVEGFAYEQYF